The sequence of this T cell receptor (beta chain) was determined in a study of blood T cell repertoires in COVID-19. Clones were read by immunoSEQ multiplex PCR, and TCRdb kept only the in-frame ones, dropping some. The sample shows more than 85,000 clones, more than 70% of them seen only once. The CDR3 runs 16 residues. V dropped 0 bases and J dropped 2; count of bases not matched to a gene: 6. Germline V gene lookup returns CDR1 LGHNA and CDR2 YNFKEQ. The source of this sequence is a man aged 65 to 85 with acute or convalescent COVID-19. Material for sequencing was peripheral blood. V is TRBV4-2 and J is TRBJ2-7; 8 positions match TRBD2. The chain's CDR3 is CASSQDNAGGAYEQYF. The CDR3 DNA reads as TGTGCCAGCAGCCAAGATAACGCGGGAGGAGCCTACGAGCAGTACTTC.